What follows is one TCR beta chain and its context. These data belong to a study of CDR3 diversity in severe acne. TCRdb re-called the PCR reads through MiXCR, storing one row per CDR3 protein. This sample has 85,000 to 120,000 distinct CDR3 sequences; 51% occur once, and the top ten carry about an eighth. V was clipped by 0 bases and J by 0 bases, with 5 bases between them. Per germline, CDR1 MGHRA and CDR2 YSYEKL. The CDR3 consists of 15 residues. This receptor was obtained from a male donor with acne. The chain joins TRBV4-1 to TRBJ2-2; D uncertain. The sequenced sample consisted of blood. CDR3 loop: CASSQDKPNTGELFF. CDR3 DNA: TGCGCCAGCAGCCAAGATAAACCGAACACCGGGGAGCTGTTTTTT.